This section outlines one T cell receptor (beta chain) sequence together with its context. Its antigen remains unidentified. This specimen comes from a study of CD8+ T cells in alopecia areata. Sample treatment: oral pan-JAK inhibitor, 5-10 mg twice daily. Researchers gathered lesional scalp punch biopsies and peripheral blood from patients with alopecia areata. Germline CDR1 reads SGHRS; CDR2 reads YFSETQ. J lost 5 bases, V lost 3 bases, and 4 bases had no gene match. The CDR3 sequence is 13 residues long. After isolation, RNA underwent reverse transcription to generate cDNA as the sequencing template. Generated by immunoSEQ multiplex PCR, the TCRdb table keeps only in-frame clones and is missing some. Of roughly 190,000 clones in the sample, roughly 60% were seen once. Study observations and caveats: Higher clonality was seen in lesional scalp than in normal scalp, especially in alopecia totalis/universalis. Many expanded lesional clones persisted in scalp and blood during tofacitinib treatment.

This specimen was CD4+ T cells sorted from blood, taken at week 24, from a patient treated with tofacitinib. The source of this sequence is a human donor with alopecia areata. V and J are TRBV5-1 and TRBJ2-5, with TRBD2 identical over 7 bases. The CDR3 region is CASSSRLAETQYF. In DNA form, the CDR3 reads TGCGCCAGCAGCTCAAGACTAGCCGAGACCCAGTACTTC.